The entry below gives a single TCR beta chain sequence along with its context. Its antigen is as yet unknown. TCRdb redid the calling of the reads with MiXCR, one entry per CDR3 protein. Here the sample spans about 570,000 distinct CDR3 sequences, roughly 42% being singletons. The source of the sample is a study of T cell repertoires in cytomegalovirus infection. CDR3 length: 14 residues. Trimming cost V 5 bases and J 4 bases, with 14 bases left between them. This specimen consisted of cultured PBMCs, obtained from culture after CMV antigen stimulation. The chain is built from TRBV12-3 or TRBV12-4 and TRBJ1-2; possible D gene TRBD1, 6 bases. This receptor was obtained from a human donor in good health (CMV status not recorded). Some clones in this sample may be carry-over from other donors' samples. For the CDR3, the DNA is TGTGCCAGCAGTCAACAGGGCCGCCCCTATGGCTACACCTTC. Encoded protein: CASSQQGRPYGYTF.